This passage covers 12 T cell receptor beta chains from one sample sequenced in a study of blood T cells in healthy people across ages. Alongside a J-beta primer mix, a sample-barcoded 5' primer served in a second PCR lasting roughly 7 to 11 cycles. Each CDR3 protein gets one entry after TCRdb re-called the 5' RACE reads with MiXCR. Among approximately 700,000 distinct CDR3 sequences listed, approximately 30% were seen once. The sequenced sample consisted of blood. These receptors were obtained from a woman older than 75 in good health.

The chain is built from TRBV6-6 and TRBJ2-7; weak D call: TRBD2 (6 bases). V lost 8 bases, J lost 4 bases, and 15 bases lay in between. Germline CDR1 is MNHNY and CDR2 is SVGAGI (reference sequence). CDR3 length: 13 amino acids. CDR3 sequence (DNA): TGTGCCAGCGCACCGGGACTTGGTTACGAGCAGTACTTC. Protein product: CASAPGLGYEQYF.

V usage is TRBV2 and J usage is TRBJ1-2, with a weak D call TRBD1 (5 bases). The CDR3 is 15 residues long. Trimming shortened V by 7 bases and J by 0 bases, and 15 bases separated the two germline ends. Germline V gene lookup returns CDR1 SNHLY and CDR2 FYNNEI. CDR3 sequence: CASTPLGGTNYGYTF. DNA of the CDR3: TGTGCCAGCACCCCACTTGGGGGAACTAACTATGGCTACACCTTC.

This clonotype was seen more than once but under ten times. Given a much more abundant clone one base away, this may be a read error. The V gene is TRBV11-2, the J gene TRBJ2-6; D remains ambiguous. Deletions cut 7 bases from V and 2 bases from J, with 15 bases between. Germline V CDR1 and CDR2: SGHAT, FQNNGV. The CDR3 covers 16 residues. The chain's CDR3 is CASNWNTYPGANVLTF. The CDR3 nucleotides read TGTGCCAGCAACTGGAACACCTACCCTGGGGCCAACGTCCTGACTTTC. The full variable domain, its missing parts supplied by reference TRBV11-2 and TRBJ2-6, is EAGVAQSPRYKIIEKRQSVAFWCNPISGHATLYWYQQILGQGPKLLIQFQNNGVVDDSQLPKDRFSAERLKGVDSTLKIQPAKLEDSAVYLCASNWNTYPGANVLTFGAGSRLTVL.

As for this clonotype: This may stem from a read error, because a much larger clone lies one nucleotide away. This chain connects TRBV5-1 to TRBJ2-7; D assignment may be TRBD1 or TRBD2 (5 bases each). The germline CDR1 and CDR2 sequences are SGHRS and YFSETQ. This CDR3 spans 14 amino acids. V was cut by 4 bases and J by 6 bases, with 17 bases left in between. Written as DNA, the CDR3 is TGCGCCAGCAGCCATGCCAGGGAGTTTGGCGAGCAGTACTTC. The encoded protein is CASSHAREFGEQYF.

This clonotype was counted many times. The rearrangement joins TRBV9 to TRBJ2-3, with no clear D. Per the germline V gene, CDR1 is SGDLS and CDR2 is YYNGEE. The length of the CDR3 is 16 residues. Trimming left V 0 bases short and J 2 bases short, with 13 bases between. CDR3 loop: CASSVGSNGATDTQYF. The CDR3 DNA is TGTGCCAGCAGCGTAGGATCAAACGGCGCCACAGATACGCAGTATTTT.

This clonotype came up a few times. The chain is built from TRBV6-1 and TRBJ1-1; the match to TRBD1 covers 8 bases. Germline CDR1 reads MNHNS; CDR2 reads SASEGT. The CDR3 length is 16 residues. Trimming at V came to 6 bases and at J to 1 base, leaving 10 bases not matched to a gene. This CDR3 reads CASRKTTGGANTEAFF. The CDR3 DNA is TGTGCCAGCAGAAAGACCACAGGGGGAGCGAACACTGAAGCTTTCTTT.

The chain couples TRBV12-3 or TRBV12-4 to TRBJ2-3; D gene unclear. V dropped 3 bases and J dropped 6 bases, with 10 bases sitting between them. This CDR3 is 13 amino acids long. CDR3 residues: CASSLVSTDTQYF. CDR3 in DNA: TGTGCCAGCAGTTTGGTCTCGACGGATACGCAGTATTTT.

This clonotype was recorded at least ten times. The chain links TRBV27 to TRBJ2-3; TRBD1 agrees at 7 bases. The germline CDR1 and CDR2 sequences are MNHEY and SMNVEV (reference sequence). V lost 5 bases to trimming and J lost 6 bases; unmatched junction nucleotides: 17. The CDR3 length is 17 residues. CDR3 coding DNA: TGTGCCAGCAGTCCCGGAGGCTCCAGGGGGTGGTCGGATACGCAGTATTTT. It is translated as CASSPGGSRGWSDTQYF.

This clonotype came up many times. The V gene is TRBV5-1, the J gene TRBJ2-3; 8 bases fit TRBD1. Looked up from germline, CDR1 is SGHRS and CDR2 is YFSETQ. CDR3 length equals 15 residues. The V gene end was trimmed by 3 bases and the J gene end by 3 bases; junction bases not matched to a gene: 6. The CDR3 nucleotides read TGCGCCAGCAGCTATACAGGGGGAGAGACAGATACGCAGTATTTT. Translating gives CASSYTGGETDTQYF. Full variable domain (remainder filled in from reference TRBV5-1 and TRBJ2-3): KAGVTQTPRYLIKTRGQQVTLSCSPISGHRSVSWYQQTPGQGLQFLFEYFSETQRNKGNFPGRFSGRQFSNSRSEMNVSTLELGDSALYLCASSYTGGETDTQYFGPGTRLTVL.

In the case of this clonotype: One junction end disagrees with the germline gene, perhaps due to a read error. The chain links TRBV5-1 to TRBJ2-1; D might be TRBD1 (6 bases). Germline V CDR1 and CDR2: SGHRS, YFSETQ. This CDR3 is 14 amino acids long. CDR3 sequence reads: CASSQNRVSYEQFF. The CDR3 bases are TGTGCCAGCAGCCAGAACAGGGTTTCCTACGAGCAGTTCTTC.

The rearrangement links TRBV28 to TRBJ2-3; 9 bases agree with TRBD1. V shed 5 bases and J 6 bases; nucleotides not matched to a gene: 12. The V gene's germline CDR1 is MDHEN and CDR2 SYDVKM. This CDR3 contains 16 residues. CDR3 nucleotide sequence: TGTGCCAGCAGTACCCAGGGACAGGGCCCCCCGGATACGCAGTATTTT. Amino acid sequence: CASSTQGQGPPDTQYF. Full variable domain (missing parts from reference TRBV28 and TRBJ2-3): DVKVTQSSRYLVKRTGEKVFLECVQDMDHENMFWYRQDPGLGLRLIYFSYDVKMKEKGDIPEGYSVSREKKERFSLILESASTNQTSMYLCASSTQGQGPPDTQYFGPGTRLTVL.

This clonotype was observed at least ten times. This chain links TRBV11-2 with TRBJ2-5; weak D call: TRBD2 (7 bases). Trimming cost V 4 bases and J 11 bases, with 14 bases left between them. This CDR3 contains 12 residues. Germline CDR1 SGHAT, CDR2 FQNNGV. Here the CDR3 reads CASSSRGGEQYF. CDR3 sequence (DNA): TGTGCCAGCAGCTCAAGGGGGGGGGAGCAGTACTTC.